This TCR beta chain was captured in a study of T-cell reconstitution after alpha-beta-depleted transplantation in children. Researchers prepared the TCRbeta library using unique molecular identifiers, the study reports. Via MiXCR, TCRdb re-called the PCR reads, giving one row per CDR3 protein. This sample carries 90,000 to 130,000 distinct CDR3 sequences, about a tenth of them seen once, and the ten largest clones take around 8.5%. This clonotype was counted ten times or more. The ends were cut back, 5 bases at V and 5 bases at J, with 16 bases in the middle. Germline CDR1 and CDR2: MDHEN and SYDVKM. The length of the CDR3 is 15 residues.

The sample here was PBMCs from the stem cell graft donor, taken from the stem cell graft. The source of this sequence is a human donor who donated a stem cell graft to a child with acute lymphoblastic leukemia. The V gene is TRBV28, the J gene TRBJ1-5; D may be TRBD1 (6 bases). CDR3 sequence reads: CASSLHTGNDQPQHF. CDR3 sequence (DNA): TGTGCCAGCAGTCTTCATACAGGGAACGATCAGCCCCAGCATTTT. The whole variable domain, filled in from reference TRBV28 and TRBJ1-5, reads DVKVTQSSRYLVKRTGEKVFLECVQDMDHENMFWYRQDPGLGLRLIYFSYDVKMKEKGDIPEGYSVSREKKERFSLILESASTNQTSMYLCASSLHTGNDQPQHFGDGTRLSIL.